This T cell receptor beta chain came from a study of cytomegalovirus exposure and HLA in healthy donors. Study observations and caveats: Previously analyzed data showed that most TCR beta V segments were productive at a frequency of about 90% or about 30%. Accounts indicate the classifier identified cytomegalovirus status with strong specificity and sensitivity. Sequencing probably produced one cluster of sequence variants that were highly shared.

At the time of sampling, donors were nominally healthy, though unrecorded immune exposures were likely. This clone was detected a few times. What it recognizes is unknown. The PCR had 60 Vbeta and 13 Jbeta primers. Only in-frame clones appear in the TCRdb table, and some are missing; sequencing was by immunoSEQ multiplex PCR. The repertoire consists of about 110,000 clones, with over 9.5% occurring once and the leading ten covering more than 15%. This TCR derives from a man aged 35-49 years in good health and CMV-seropositive. The specimen was PBMCs.

CDR3: CASSGALSGYGYTF. As DNA, the CDR3 is TGTGCCAGCTCAGGGGCCTTATCGGGCTATGGCTACACCTTC. The genes are TRBV28 and TRBJ1-2, with D perhaps TRBD1 (6 bases). The V gene lost 8 bases and the J gene lost 4 bases, with 17 bases spanning the gap. The CDR3 sequence is 14 residues long. Germline CDR1 is MDHEN and CDR2 is SYDVKM.